A single sample gave rise to the 27 T cell receptor beta chains below, sequenced in a study of blood T cell repertoires in COVID-19. Assay used: immunoSEQ multiplex PCR; TCRdb lists only in-frame clones, some missing. The sample lists around 160,000 clones, about 82% occurring once. The source material was peripheral blood. The source is a woman between 35 and 50 years old with active or convalescent COVID-19.

The J gene is TRBJ1-1, the V gene TRBV7-9, with D possibly TRBD1 on 5 matching bases. The CDR3 is 15 residues long. Germline CDR1 SEHNR, CDR2 FQNEAQ (reference sequence). The V gene lost 4 bases and the J gene lost 5 bases, with 17 bases spanning the gap. The DNA for the CDR3 is TGTGCCAGCAGCTCCCACGGGGGGGGGAGGACTGAAGCTTTCTTT. Protein: CASSSHGGGRTEAFF. Drawing the rest from reference TRBV7-9 and TRBJ1-1, the complete variable domain is DTGVSQNPRHKITKRGQNVTFRCDPISEHNRLYWYRQTLGQGPEFLTYFQNEAQLEKSRLLSDRFSAERPKGSFSTLEIQRTEQGDSAMYLCASSSHGGGRTEAFFGQGTRLTVV.

The V call is TRBV5-1, the J call TRBJ2-1; 9 bases line up with TRBD1. CDR3 length: 14 amino acids. V was clipped by 3 bases and J by 9 bases; unmatched bases: 7. Germline V gene lookup returns CDR1 SGHRS and CDR2 YFSETQ. The DNA for the CDR3 is TGCGCCAGCAGCTACCGACAGGGGGGTCGTGAGCAGTTCTTC. It translates to CASSYRQGGREQFF. The variable domain in full, completed from reference TRBV5-1 and TRBJ2-1, reads KAGVTQTPRYLIKTRGQQVTLSCSPISGHRSVSWYQQTPGQGLQFLFEYFSETQRNKGNFPGRFSGRQFSNSRSEMNVSTLELGDSALYLCASSYRQGGREQFFGPGTRLTVL.

This sequence joins TRBV28 and TRBJ2-5, with a possible D match to TRBD1 (5 bases). V gave up 6 bases and J gave up 14 bases, with 19 bases separating them. The CDR3 contains 12 residues. Germline CDR1 MDHEN, CDR2 SYDVKM. The CDR3 DNA follows: TGTGCCAGCAGGGGGCCCGGTAGCCCCGTATACTTC. It yields the protein CASRGPGSPVYF.

The chain employs TRBV15 and TRBJ1-4, with 9 bases matching TRBD1. The V gene end was trimmed by 1 base and the J gene end by 7 bases; junction bases not matched to a gene: 13. Germline values: CDR1 LNHNV, CDR2 YYDKDF (reference sequence). This CDR3 has 18 residues. The CDR3 spells CATSRGSSTGGGGEKLFF. The CDR3 DNA reads TGTGCCACCAGCAGAGGCTCCTCAACAGGGGGCGGTGGTGAAAAACTGTTTTTT. Variable domain in full (rest from reference TRBV15 and TRBJ1-4): DAMVIQNPRYQVTQFGKPVTLSCSQTLNHNVMYWYQQKSSQAPKLLFHYYDKDFNNEADTPDNFQSRRPNTSFCFLDIRSPGLGDTAMYLCATSRGSSTGGGGEKLFFGSGTQLSVL.

This clone occurred once. The V gene is TRBV29-1, the J gene TRBJ2-3; D might be TRBD1 (6 bases). The CDR3 extends over 17 amino acids. Per germline, CDR1 SQVTM and CDR2 ANQGSEA. Trimming shortened V by 4 bases and J by 2 bases, and 22 bases separated the two germline ends. The CDR3 spells CSVVSGARHTHTDTQYF. The CDR3 DNA follows: TGCAGCGTTGTGTCAGGGGCGCGCCACACACACACAGATACGCAGTATTTT.

The sample holds a few counts of this clone. The chain links TRBV7-2 to TRBJ1-6; weak D call: TRBD1 (6 bases). V lost 1 base to trimming and J lost 7 bases, with 20 bases between them. CDR3 size: 18 residues. Germline CDR1 reads SGHTA; CDR2 reads FQGNSA. Here the CDR3 reads CASSLDGGRQSVNSPLHF. The DNA for the CDR3 is TGTGCCAGCAGCTTAGACGGGGGGCGGCAGAGTGTGAATTCACCCCTCCACTTT.

V and J are TRBV11-3 and TRBJ2-3; 9 bases are a match to TRBD1. The V segment lost 1 base and the J segment 0 bases; nucleotides outside the gene matches: 8. Germline values: CDR1 SGHNT, CDR2 YENEEA. The CDR3 has 18 residues. Written as DNA, the CDR3 is TGTGCCAGCAGCTTAGGACGTACAGGGGGCCTTAGCACAGATACGCAGTATTTT. It encodes CASSLGRTGGLSTDTQYF.

The rearrangement uses TRBV3-1 (or the pseudogene TRBV3-2) and TRBJ2-1; TRBD2 matches 11 bases. V trimming: 0 bases; J trimming: 6 bases; junction bases outside the gene matches: 22. There are 22 residues in the CDR3. The germline V gene encodes CDR1 LGHDT and CDR2 YNNKEL (reference sequence). CDR3 coding DNA: TGTGCCAGCAGCCAAGATGGGGGAAACAGGGGGATTAGCGGGAGGGCTCGCAATGAGCAGTTCTTC. Protein product: CASSQDGGNRGISGRARNEQFF.

The DNA for the CDR3 is TGTGCCAGCAGCGGCGACAGGCGAATCTCCTACGAGCAGTACTTC. It codes for CASSGDRRISYEQYF. The rearrangement uses TRBV2 and TRBJ2-7; a weak D match, TRBD1 (6 bases). The germline gives CDR1 SNHLY, CDR2 FYNNEI. V was trimmed by 6 bases and J by 0 bases, leaving 15 bases between them. The CDR3 consists of 15 residues.

This chain uses TRBV18 with TRBJ1-5, with D perhaps matching TRBD1 (5 bases). Germline loops: CDR1 KGHSH, CDR2 LQKENI. CDR3 length: 15 residues. Trimming removed 3 bases from V and 4 bases from J, with 13 bases in between. The CDR3 region is CASSPSGLPNQPQHF. Written as DNA, the CDR3 is TGTGCCAGCTCACCCTCGGGACTCCCGAATCAGCCCCAGCATTTT.

This rearrangement joins TRBV9 to TRBJ2-7; 8 bases are a match to TRBD1. Germline V gives CDR1 SGDLS, CDR2 YYNGEE. The CDR3 contains 14 residues. V shed 3 bases, J shed 3 bases, and the junction held 5 bases outside the gene matches. Here the CDR3 reads CASSGTGGLYEQYF. The CDR3 coding sequence is TGTGCCAGCAGCGGAACAGGGGGACTCTACGAGCAGTACTTC. The full variable domain, rest sourced from reference TRBV9 and TRBJ2-7, is DSGVTQTPKHLITATGQRVTLRCSPRSGDLSVYWYQQSLDQGLQFLIQYYNGEERAKGNILERFSAQQFPDLHSELNLSSLELGDSALYFCASSGTGGLYEQYFGPGTRLTVT.

The J gene is TRBJ2-5, the V gene TRBV5-5, with D perhaps TRBD1 (5 bases). The CDR3 runs to 14 residues. Per the germline V gene, CDR1 is SGHKS and CDR2 is YYEKEE (reference sequence). V was pared by 2 bases and J by 2 bases, with 10 bases between. In DNA, the CDR3 is TGTGCCAGCAGCTTTGGGGCAGGGCAAGAGACCCAGTACTTC. Translated, it gives CASSFGAGQETQYF.

V is TRBV28 and J is TRBJ1-4, with TRBD1 matching over 7 bases. Trimming removed 5 bases from V and 8 bases from J; junction bases left unmatched: 11. The CDR3 totals 15 residues. Germline V gives CDR1 MDHEN, CDR2 SYDVKM. CDR3 region: CASSTPGQINEKLFF. DNA for the CDR3: TGTGCCAGCAGTACGCCGGGACAGATAAACGAAAAACTGTTTTTT.

V gene TRBV6-1 combines with J gene TRBJ2-2, with 8 bases that match TRBD2. The CDR3 spans 15 residues. J lost 5 bases, V lost 2 bases, and 4 bases had no gene match. The V gene's germline CDR1 is MNHNS and CDR2 SASEGT. CDR3 protein: CASSEQGLVTGELFF. The DNA of the CDR3 is TGTGCCAGCAGTGAACAGGGACTAGTTACCGGGGAGCTGTTTTTT.

This sequence joins TRBV28 and TRBJ1-5; maybe TRBD1 (5 bases). V was shortened by 2 bases and J by 2 bases, with 13 bases between the two germline ends. The length of the CDR3 is 16 residues. Germline values: CDR1 MDHEN, CDR2 SYDVKM. CDR3 amino acids: CASSLRRGERNQPQHF. DNA for the CDR3: TGTGCCAGCAGTTTACGGCGGGGGGAACGCAATCAGCCCCAGCATTTT.

The chain carries TRBV30 and TRBJ1-3, with D tentatively TRBD1 (6 bases). Germline V CDR1 and CDR2: GTSNPN, SVGIG (reference sequence). V dropped 2 bases and J dropped 8 bases, with 10 bases sitting between them. The CDR3 contains 12 residues. CDR3 sequence reads: CAWSRQVDTIYF. CDR3 bases: TGTGCCTGGAGTAGACAGGTAGACACCATATATTTT. Based on the CDR3 plus reference TRBV30 and TRBJ1-3, the full variable domain is SQTIHQWPATLVQPVGSPLSLECTVEGTSNPNLYWYRQAAGRGLQLLFYSVGIGQISSEVPQNLSASRPQDRQFILSSKKLLLSDSGFYLCAWSRQVDTIYFGEGSWLTVV.

This rearrangement joins TRBV11-3 to TRBJ1-1; a weak D match, TRBD1 (6 bases). The CDR3 covers 13 residues. Germline V gene sequence: CDR1 SGHNT, CDR2 YENEEA. V dropped 7 bases and J dropped 5 bases, with 14 bases sitting between them. The CDR3 region has the DNA TGTGCCAGCACCCAGGGGCTGGGGACTGAAGCTTTCTTT. Its translation is CASTQGLGTEAFF.

V is TRBV11-2 and J is TRBJ2-5; D gene uncertain. Trimming took off 2 bases at V and 5 bases at J, with 3 bases between the two ends. The germline gives CDR1 SGHAT, CDR2 FQNNGV. The CDR3 runs to 11 residues. CDR3 DNA: TGTGCCAGCAGCTTATCTGAGACCCAGTACTTC. Amino acids: CASSLSETQYF.

The chain employs TRBV11-2 and TRBJ1-6, with D perhaps TRBD1 (6 bases). The CDR3 sequence is 14 residues long. Trimming shortened V by 5 bases and J by 9 bases, and 14 bases separated the two germline ends. Germline CDR1 is SGHAT and CDR2 is FQNNGV. DNA of the CDR3: TGTGCCAGCAGCCCAGGGGTGAAGGGTTCACCCCTCCACTTT. It specifies CASSPGVKGSPLHF.

This chain uses TRBV19 with TRBJ2-1; possible D gene TRBD2, 6 bases. The V and J ends lost 10 bases and 3 bases respectively, with 19 bases between them. Germline V lookup: CDR1 LNHDA, CDR2 SQIVND (reference sequence). This CDR3 spans 15 amino acids. CDR3 bases: TGTGCCACTCAAGTCTCGCTAGCGAACTACAATGAGCAGTTCTTC. Residues: CATQVSLANYNEQFF. The entire variable domain, with the rest obtained from reference TRBV19 and TRBJ2-1, is as follows: DGGITQSPKYLFRKEGQNVTLSCEQNLNHDAMYWYRQDPGQGLRLIYYSQIVNDFQKGDIAEGYSVSREKKESFPLTVTSAQKNPTAFYLCATQVSLANYNEQFFGPGTRLTVL.

V gene TRBV19 combines with J gene TRBJ2-7; D is perhaps TRBD2 (6 bases). The CDR3 covers 14 residues. CDR1 is LNHDA, CDR2 SQIVND, per germline (reference sequence). Trimming cost V 3 bases and J 4 bases, with 13 bases left between them. The chain's CDR3 is CASSMIGSRYEQYF. CDR3 in DNA: TGTGCCAGTAGTATGATCGGGAGTAGGTACGAGCAGTACTTC.

The chain couples TRBV29-1 to TRBJ2-2, with D possibly being TRBD2 (6 bases). The V end lost 6 bases, the J end lost 5 bases, and 13 bases lay between the germline ends. Germline assignment: CDR1 SQVTM and CDR2 ANQGSEA. This CDR3 comprises 13 residues. The CDR3 protein is CSVRGVFTGELFF. As DNA, the CDR3 is TGCAGCGTCCGCGGGGTGTTTACCGGGGAGCTGTTTTTT.

The chain links TRBV9 to TRBJ1-1; TRBD1 is a possible D gene (5 bases). Germline V lookup: CDR1 SGDLS, CDR2 YYNGEE. The V end lost 4 bases, the J end lost 4 bases, and 17 bases lay between the germline ends. This CDR3 is built from 15 residues. CDR3 sequence (DNA): TGTGCCAGCAGCCCCTTGGGGGGTTCCCCCACTGAAGCTTTCTTT. Its translation: CASSPLGGSPTEAFF.

The V call is TRBV11-2, the J call TRBJ1-2; no firm D call. The CDR3 totals 16 residues. CDR1 is SGHAT, CDR2 FQNNGV, per germline. Trimming took off 5 bases at V and 2 bases at J, with 18 bases between the two ends. The CDR3 DNA follows: TGTGCCAGCAGCCCCGGGAGAGCCAATCTAAACTATGGCTACACCTTC. It encodes CASSPGRANLNYGYTF.

This chain links TRBV5-1 with TRBJ1-6; D possibly corresponds to TRBD1 (6 bases). This CDR3 is 15 amino acids long. V was cut by 3 bases and J by 5 bases, with 12 bases left in between. CDR1 is SGHRS and CDR2 is YFSETQ in the germline V gene. The CDR3 coding sequence is TGCGCCAGCAGCTGGACCCAGGGGAATAATTCACCCCTCCACTTT. It yields the protein CASSWTQGNNSPLHF. The variable domain in full, completed from reference TRBV5-1 and TRBJ1-6, reads KAGVTQTPRYLIKTRGQQVTLSCSPISGHRSVSWYQQTPGQGLQFLFEYFSETQRNKGNFPGRFSGRQFSNSRSEMNVSTLELGDSALYLCASSWTQGNNSPLHFGNGTRLTVT.

The J gene is TRBJ2-1, the V gene TRBV24-1; a weak D match, TRBD2 (5 bases). CDR1 and CDR2 from the germline V gene are KGHDR and SFDVKD. The CDR3 runs to 16 residues. Trimming removed 4 bases from V and 8 bases from J, with 20 bases in between. Here the CDR3 DNA reads TGTGCCACCAGTGACCCCCCTTCCGGGATTAGAGATGAGCAGTTCTTC. It codes for CATSDPPSGIRDEQFF.

V is TRBV27 and J is TRBJ2-3; TRBD1 matches at 10 bases. This CDR3 has 13 amino acids. With V trimmed by 5 bases and J by 8 bases, 4 bases remained unmatched. Germline V gene sequence: CDR1 MNHEY, CDR2 SMNVEV (reference sequence). The CDR3 DNA reads as TGTGCCAGCAGTCACGGACAGGGGGGTACGCAGTATTTT. It yields the protein CASSHGQGGTQYF.